Included here is one T cell receptor (beta chain) sequence, with context. This sample was taken from a study of blood T cells in healthy people across ages. A second PCR, run for roughly 7 to 12 cycles, used a sample-barcoded 5' primer plus a J-beta primer mix. TCRdb independently ran MiXCR on the 5' RACE reads; one entry per CDR3 protein. The sample records 1.6 million or so distinct CDR3 sequences, roughly a third being singletons. The CDR3 has 17 amino acids. Germline assignment: CDR1 SEHNR and CDR2 FQNEAQ (reference sequence). Trimming left V 5 bases short and J 1 base short, with 17 bases between.

Sequenced input: blood. The sequence was obtained from a young woman in good health. The chain joins TRBV7-9 to TRBJ2-2; possibly TRBD1 for D (6 bases). The CDR3 bases are TGTGCCAGCAGCGTCGGACAGAGGGCTCGGAACACCGGGGAGCTGTTTTTT. It yields the protein CASSVGQRARNTGELFF.